The present TCR beta chain was sequenced within a study of control samples from healthy donors and cancer patients. The CDR3 extends over 15 amino acids. Trimming pared 8 bases from V and 3 bases from J, leaving 16 bases between. Germline assignment: CDR1 SNHLY and CDR2 FYNNEI. Assay used: immunoSEQ multiplex PCR; TCRdb lists only in-frame clones, some missing. The sample lists 350,000 to 450,000 clones; around 90% were seen once. The genes are TRBV2 and TRBJ1-4; D call uncertain. The material sequenced was PBMCs. The clonotype comes from a man in his forties or fifties with head and neck cancer. The CDR3 DNA sequence: TGTGCCAGCTTTAACGGCGAGAGGGCTAATGAAAAACTGTTTTTT. Translation: CASFNGERANEKLFF.